This T cell receptor beta chain was sequenced for a study of T-cell reconstitution after alpha-beta-depleted transplantation in children. This CDR3 region has 17 residues. J lost 2 bases, V lost 1 base, and 12 bases had no gene match. Germline-derived CDR1 and CDR2 are DFQATT and SNEGSKA (reference sequence). Only a few counts were recorded for this clonotype. Using unique molecular identifiers, the investigators prepared the TCRbeta library. One entry per CDR3 protein results from TCRdb running MiXCR on the PCR reads. Counted here are roughly 590,000 distinct CDR3 sequences, approximately 15% occurring once; the ten biggest clones make up 1.1%.

The rearrangement joins TRBV20-1 to TRBJ2-3; 7 bases are shared with TRBD2. The sequences come from PBMCs from the stem cell graft donor, collected from the stem cell graft. The clonotype comes from a human donor who donated a stem cell graft to a child with acute myeloid leukemia. CDR3 in DNA: TGCAGTGCTAGAGTCCCGCGGGGGTCGCTATTCACAGATACGCAGTATTTT. Translation gives CSARVPRGSLFTDTQYF.